This T cell receptor (beta chain) was sequenced for a study of T cell responses to AZD1222 COVID-19 vaccine. Findings and limits, study-wide: Donors were mostly white British, more females; clonal diversity possibly underestimated. Spike-specific TCR breadth and depth grew following two AZD1222 doses. Baseline serology detected seropositivity in only six or seven AZD1222 recipients.

Generated by immunoSEQ multiplex PCR, the TCRdb table keeps only in-frame clones and is missing some. The repertoire includes 150,000 to 190,000 clones, 85% to 90% of them detected once, and roughly a tenth sits in the top ten. In its sample, this clone was seen once. Its antigen is undetermined. This TCR was recovered from an adult who received the AZD1222 COVID-19 vaccine. This specimen was peripheral blood, taken 28 days after the second AZD1222 dose.

CDR3 amino acids: CASSSPGQGVGNTIYF. The CDR3 bases are TGTGCCAGTAGTTCTCCGGGACAGGGGGTTGGAAACACCATATATTTT. V gene TRBV19 combines with J gene TRBJ1-3; 11 bases agree with TRBD1. J was trimmed by 3 bases and V by 5 bases; bases with no gene match: 6. The CDR3 consists of 16 residues. Germline loops: CDR1 LNHDA, CDR2 SQIVND (reference sequence).